The clone carrying this T cell receptor beta chain was recorded a few times. V lost 0 bases, J lost 4 bases, and 6 bases lay in between. The CDR3 totals 13 residues. Germline values: CDR1 MNHNY, CDR2 SVGAGI (reference sequence). The source of the sample is a study of tumor-infiltrating lymphocytes in oesophageal squamous cell carcinoma. MiXCR, applied by TCRdb to the PCR reads, yields one record per CDR3 protein. The table has just under 20,000 distinct CDR3 sequences, over 40% seen once. This receptor was identified in a male donor with esophageal squamous cell carcinoma. The chain is built from TRBV6-6 and TRBJ1-1, with D uncertain. Sequencing was done on a sample of normal esophageal tissue next to the tumor. Here the CDR3 DNA reads TGTGCCAGCAGTTACTCGATATCCACTGAAGCTTTCTTT. Translation: CASSYSISTEAFF.